The rows below give T cell receptor beta chains drawn from one sample of a study of molecular identifiers for immune sequencing clone quantification. Each CDR3 protein is one row after TCRdb ran MiXCR on the PCR reads. The sample consists of around 460,000 distinct CDR3 sequences, about a fifth of them appearing once. The specimen was naive CD8+ T cells from blood, with Jurkat cell RNA spiked in. These receptor sequences come from a human donor in good health. Some libraries in this study had Jurkat cell RNA spiked in. The CDR3 runs from the conserved cysteine through the conserved F or W. Each record gives: D gene, J gene, V gene, clone size, CDR3 DNA, CDR3 protein. D genes are given only for firm matches. Rows give clone size only sometimes, using once, few, many, or a class for an expanded clone.

-	TRBJ2-2	TRBV7-8	-	TGTGCCAGCAGCTTAGAAGGGGGGGATAACACCGGGGAGCTGTTTTTT	CASSLEGGDNTGELFF
-	TRBJ2-7	TRBV30	many	TGTGCCTTGGAGCTGGGGGGCCCGGGCGAGCAGTACTTC	CALELGGPGEQYF
-	TRBJ2-1	TRBV4-1	many	TGCGCCAGCAGCCAAGCCCCAGGGGGGGTTGAGCAGTTCTTC	CASSQAPGGVEQFF
-	TRBJ1-1	TRBV29-1	many	TGCAGCGTTTACAGAGTGAACACTGAAGCTTTCTTT	CSVYRVNTEAFF
TRBD1	TRBJ1-4	TRBV19	many	TGTGCCAGTAGTTGGGGAACGACAGGGATCGTTGAAAAACTGTTTTTT	CASSWGTTGIVEKLFF
TRBD2	TRBJ2-7	TRBV7-9	-	TGTGCCAGCAGCTTAGTGGCTAGCGGGAGTTACGAGCAGTACTTC	CASSLVASGSYEQYF
TRBD1	TRBJ2-3	TRBV7-9	few	TGTGCCGGCAGCAGTACCCGGACAGGGGGTGAGCTAAATTTT	CAGSSTRTGGELNF
TRBD1	TRBJ1-1	TRBV20-1	-	TGCAGTGCCTTGGGACGGGACAGGGGCCTAGGGACTGAAGCTTTCTTT	CSALGRDRGLGTEAFF
-	TRBJ2-6	TRBV6-2/TRBV6-3	-	TGTGCCAGCAGTAAATATCGACAGGGACTAGCTGGGGCCAACGTCCTGACTTTC	CASSKYRQGLAGANVLTF
TRBD1	TRBJ2-3	TRBV19	few	TGTGCCAGTACTTTCGGGACAGGGACCACAGATACGCAGTATTTT	CASTFGTGTTDTQYF
TRBD1	TRBJ2-5	TRBV6-5	few	TGTGCCAGCAGCCTTGGACAGGGTCTGGTAGAGACCCAGTACTTC	CASSLGQGLVETQYF
-	TRBJ2-3	TRBV6-6	-	TGTGCCAGCAGTTGGCTAAGGGCTACAGACACGCAGTATTTT	CASSWLRATDTQYF
TRBD2	TRBJ2-5	TRBV7-2	-	TGTGCCAGCAGCCCTCCGCTTACCTTCGGGGGGGCTGGAGAGACCCAGTACTTC	CASSPPLTFGGAGETQYF
-	TRBJ2-7	TRBV7-9	many	TGTGCCAGCAGCTTAGAGCCCGGCTACGAGCAGTACTTC	CASSLEPGYEQYF
-	TRBJ2-1	TRBV4-1	-	TGCGCCAGCAGCCAAGGCCCCGGATACAGTGAGCAGTTCTTC	CASSQGPGYSEQFF
-	TRBJ1-5	TRBV9	few	TGTGCCAGCAGCGTAGCTGGCCAGCCCCAGCATTTT	CASSVAGQPQHF
-	TRBJ2-5	TRBV13	many	TGTGCCAGCAGCTGGAACCCGACTTCTCAAGAGACCCAGTACTTC	CASSWNPTSQETQYF
-	TRBJ2-7	TRBV5-4	-	TGTGCCAGCAGCTCGGCGCCAGGGGTTGCCTACGAGCAGTACTTC	CASSSAPGVAYEQYF